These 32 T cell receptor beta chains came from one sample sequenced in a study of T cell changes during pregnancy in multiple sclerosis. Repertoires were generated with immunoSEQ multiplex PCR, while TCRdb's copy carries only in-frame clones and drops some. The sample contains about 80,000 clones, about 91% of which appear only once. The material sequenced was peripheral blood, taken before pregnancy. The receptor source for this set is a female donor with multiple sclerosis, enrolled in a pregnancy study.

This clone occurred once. The CDR3 sequence: CASSPLGEGTQYF. CDR3 DNA: TGTGCCAGCTCACCATTGGGCGAGGGGACCCAGTACTTC. This rearrangement joins TRBV18 to TRBJ2-5; tentative D call: TRBD2 (5 bases). There are 13 residues in the CDR3. V was pared by 2 bases and J by 7 bases, with 11 bases between. From germline, CDR1 is KGHSH and CDR2 LQKENI.

As DNA, the CDR3 is TGTGCCTGGAACTCCCTAGAGAGTGAGCAGTTCTTC. Its protein product is CAWNSLESEQFF. V and J are TRBV30 and TRBJ2-1; D remains ambiguous. The ends were cut back, 4 bases at V and 9 bases at J, with 13 bases in the middle. The CDR3 runs to 12 residues. The V gene's germline CDR1 is GTSNPN and CDR2 SVGIG (reference sequence).

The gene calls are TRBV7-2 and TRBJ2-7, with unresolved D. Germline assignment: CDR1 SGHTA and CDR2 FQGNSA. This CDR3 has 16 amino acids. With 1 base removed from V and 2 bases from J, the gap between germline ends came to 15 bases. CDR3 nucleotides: TGTGCCAGCAGCTTAGACTTGTTGGAGACCCCCTACGAGCAGTACTTC. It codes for CASSLDLLETPYEQYF.

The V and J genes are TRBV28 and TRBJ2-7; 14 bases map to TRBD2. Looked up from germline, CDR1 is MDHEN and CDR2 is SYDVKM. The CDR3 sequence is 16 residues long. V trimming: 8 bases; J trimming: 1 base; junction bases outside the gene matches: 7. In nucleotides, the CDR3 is TGTGCCAGCGAGCCGGGACTAGCGGGAGAGTCCTACGAGCAGTACTTC. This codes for CASEPGLAGESYEQYF.

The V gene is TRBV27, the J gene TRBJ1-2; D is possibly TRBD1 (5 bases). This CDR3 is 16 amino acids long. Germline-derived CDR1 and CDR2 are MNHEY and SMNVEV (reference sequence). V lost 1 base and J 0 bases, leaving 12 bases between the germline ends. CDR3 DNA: TGTGCCAGCAGTTTATTCCCAGGGAACACTAACTATGGCTACACCTTC. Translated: CASSLFPGNTNYGYTF.

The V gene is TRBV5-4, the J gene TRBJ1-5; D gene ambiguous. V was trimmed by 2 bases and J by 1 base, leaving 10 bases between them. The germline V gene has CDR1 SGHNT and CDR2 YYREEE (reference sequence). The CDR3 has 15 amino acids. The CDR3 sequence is CASSFGGKSNQPQHF. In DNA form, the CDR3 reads TGTGCCAGCAGCTTCGGAGGGAAGAGCAATCAGCCCCAGCATTTT.

Here the CDR3 DNA reads TGTGCCAGCTCACCGGGACAGGGGGCAGGGGACGAGCAGTACTTC. It codes for CASSPGQGAGDEQYF. V and J are TRBV18 and TRBJ2-7; 12 positions match TRBD1. The V gene's germline CDR1 is KGHSH and CDR2 LQKENI. V shed 3 bases, J shed 5 bases, and the junction held 5 bases outside the gene matches. This CDR3 has 15 residues. Using reference TRBV18 and TRBJ2-7 for the parts outside the CDR3, the full variable domain is NAGVMQNPRHLVRRRGQEARLRCSPMKGHSHVYWYRQLPEEGLKFMVYLQKENIIDESGMPKERFSAEFPKEGPSILRIQQVVRGDSAAYFCASSPGQGAGDEQYFGPGTRLTVT.

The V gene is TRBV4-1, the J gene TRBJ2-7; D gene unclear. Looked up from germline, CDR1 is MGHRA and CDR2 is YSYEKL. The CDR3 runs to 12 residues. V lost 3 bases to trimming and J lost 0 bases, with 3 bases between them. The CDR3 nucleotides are TGCGCCAGCAGCCAGAGCTCCTACGAGCAGTACTTC. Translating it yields CASSQSSYEQYF.

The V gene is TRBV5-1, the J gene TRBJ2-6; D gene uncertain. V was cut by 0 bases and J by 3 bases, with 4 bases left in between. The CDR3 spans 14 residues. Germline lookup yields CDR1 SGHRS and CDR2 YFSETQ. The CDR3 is CASSLVIGANVLTF. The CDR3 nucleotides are TGCGCCAGCAGCTTGGTCATTGGGGCCAACGTCCTGACTTTC.

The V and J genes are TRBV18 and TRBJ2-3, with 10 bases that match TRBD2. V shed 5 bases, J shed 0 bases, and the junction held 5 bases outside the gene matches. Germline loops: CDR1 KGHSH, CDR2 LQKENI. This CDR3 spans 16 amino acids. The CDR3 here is CASSSQTSGSTDTQYF. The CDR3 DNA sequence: TGTGCCAGCTCATCTCAGACTAGCGGGAGCACAGATACGCAGTATTTT.

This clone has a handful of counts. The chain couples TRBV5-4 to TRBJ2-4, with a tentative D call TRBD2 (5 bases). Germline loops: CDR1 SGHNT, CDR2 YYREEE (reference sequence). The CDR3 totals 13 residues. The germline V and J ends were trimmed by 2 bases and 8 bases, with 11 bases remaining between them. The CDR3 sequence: CASSLGSGDIQYF. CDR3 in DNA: TGTGCCAGCAGCTTAGGTTCCGGGGACATTCAGTACTTC.

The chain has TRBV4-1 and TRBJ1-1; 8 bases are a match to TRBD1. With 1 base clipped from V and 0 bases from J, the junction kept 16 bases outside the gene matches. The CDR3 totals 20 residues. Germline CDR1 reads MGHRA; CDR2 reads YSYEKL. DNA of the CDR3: TGCGCCAGCAGCCAAGTAAACGCTGGCGGCAGGGGGCCGATGAACACTGAAGCTTTCTTT. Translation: CASSQVNAGGRGPMNTEAFF.

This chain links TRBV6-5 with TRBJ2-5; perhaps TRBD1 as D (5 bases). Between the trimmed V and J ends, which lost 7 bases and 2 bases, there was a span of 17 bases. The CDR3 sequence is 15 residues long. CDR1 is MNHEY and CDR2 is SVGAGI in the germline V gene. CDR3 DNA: TGTGCCAGCAAAATCAGCCCGGACATTCAAGAGACCCAGTACTTC. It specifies CASKISPDIQETQYF.

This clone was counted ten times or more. This CDR3 is CASSLWSYGYTF. The CDR3 coding sequence is TGTGCCAGCAGTTTATGGAGCTATGGCTACACCTTC. V is TRBV28 and J is TRBJ1-2; D remains unclear. V gave up 0 bases and J gave up 4 bases, with 3 bases separating them. Germline CDR1 reads MDHEN; CDR2 reads SYDVKM. The CDR3 runs to 12 residues.

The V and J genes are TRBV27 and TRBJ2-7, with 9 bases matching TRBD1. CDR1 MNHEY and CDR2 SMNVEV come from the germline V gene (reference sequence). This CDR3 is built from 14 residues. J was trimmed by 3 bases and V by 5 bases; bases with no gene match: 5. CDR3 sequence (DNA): TGTGCCAGCAGTCCCGGGACAGGGATCTACGAGCAGTACTTC. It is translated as CASSPGTGIYEQYF.

The CDR3 DNA follows: TGCGCCAGCAGCCCCAGCGGGACAGGGATCAACGAGCAGTACTTC. Translated, it gives CASSPSGTGINEQYF. J is TRBJ2-7 and V is TRBV4-3; 9 positions agree with TRBD1. The length of the CDR3 is 15 residues. In germline, CDR1 is LGHNA, CDR2 YSLEER. The trim removed 4 bases at V and 5 bases at J, leaving 9 bases unmatched.

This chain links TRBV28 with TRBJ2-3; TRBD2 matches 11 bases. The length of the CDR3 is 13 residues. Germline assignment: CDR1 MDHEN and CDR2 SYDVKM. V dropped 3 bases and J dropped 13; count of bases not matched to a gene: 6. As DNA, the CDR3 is TGTGCCAGCAGTTTCGAGGGACTAGCGGTAGAGTATTTT. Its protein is CASSFEGLAVEYF. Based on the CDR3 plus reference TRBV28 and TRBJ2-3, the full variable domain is DVKVTQSSRYLVKRTGEKVFLECVQDMDHENMFWYRQDPGLGLRLIYFSYDVKMKEKGDIPEGYSVSREKKERFSLILESASTNQTSMYLCASSFEGLAVEYFGPGTRLTVL.

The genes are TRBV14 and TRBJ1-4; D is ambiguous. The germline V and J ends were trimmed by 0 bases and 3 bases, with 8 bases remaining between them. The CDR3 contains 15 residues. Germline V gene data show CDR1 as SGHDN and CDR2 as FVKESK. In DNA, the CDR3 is TGTGCCAGCAGCCAAGAGGGGAGTTCTAATGAAAAACTGTTTTTT. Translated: CASSQEGSSNEKLFF.

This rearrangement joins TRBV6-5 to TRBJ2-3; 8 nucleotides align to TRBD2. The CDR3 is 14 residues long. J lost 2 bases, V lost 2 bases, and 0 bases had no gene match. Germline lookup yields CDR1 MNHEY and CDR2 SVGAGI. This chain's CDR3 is CASSYGLATDTQYF. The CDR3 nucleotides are TGTGCCAGCAGTTACGGACTAGCCACAGATACGCAGTATTTT.

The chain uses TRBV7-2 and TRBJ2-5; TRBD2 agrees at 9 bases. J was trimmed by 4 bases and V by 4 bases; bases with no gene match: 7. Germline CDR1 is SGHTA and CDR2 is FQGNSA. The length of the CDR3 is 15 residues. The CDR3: CASSSSGRSGETQYF. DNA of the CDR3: TGTGCCAGCAGCTCGAGCGGGAGGTCCGGAGAGACCCAGTACTTC.

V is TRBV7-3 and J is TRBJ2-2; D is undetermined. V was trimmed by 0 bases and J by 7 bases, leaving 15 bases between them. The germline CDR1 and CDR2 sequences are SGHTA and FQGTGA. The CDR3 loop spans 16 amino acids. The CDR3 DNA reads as TGTGCCAGCAGCTTAACGTTTGGGCTCCTTGGCGGGGAGCTGTTTTTT. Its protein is CASSLTFGLLGGELFF.

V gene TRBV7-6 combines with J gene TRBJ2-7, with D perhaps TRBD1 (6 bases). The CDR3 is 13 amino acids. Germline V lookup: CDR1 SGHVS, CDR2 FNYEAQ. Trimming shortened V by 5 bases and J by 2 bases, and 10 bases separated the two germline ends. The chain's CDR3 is CASSTDRPYEQYF. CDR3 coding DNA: TGTGCCAGCAGCACCGACAGGCCCTACGAGCAGTACTTC.

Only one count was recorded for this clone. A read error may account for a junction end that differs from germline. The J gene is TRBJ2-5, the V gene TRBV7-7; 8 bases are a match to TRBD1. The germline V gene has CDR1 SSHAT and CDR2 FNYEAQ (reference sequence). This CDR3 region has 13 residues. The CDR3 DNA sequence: TGTGCTAGCAGCGACAGGGGACAAGAGACCCAGTACTTC. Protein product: CASSDRGQETQYF. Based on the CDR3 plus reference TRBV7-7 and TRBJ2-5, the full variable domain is GAGVSQSPRYKVTKRGQDVTLRCDPISSHATLYWYQQALGQGPEFLTYFNYEAQPDKSGLPSDRFSAERPEGSISTLTIQRTEQRDSAMYRCASSDRGQETQYFGPGTRLLVL.

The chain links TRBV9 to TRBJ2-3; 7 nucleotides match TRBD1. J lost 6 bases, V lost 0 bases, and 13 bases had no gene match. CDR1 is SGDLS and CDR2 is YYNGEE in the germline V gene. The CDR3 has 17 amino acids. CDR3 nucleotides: TGTGCCAGCAGCGTAGGATTATCGGCAGGGGGTTTGGATACGCAGTATTTT. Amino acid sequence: CASSVGLSAGGLDTQYF.

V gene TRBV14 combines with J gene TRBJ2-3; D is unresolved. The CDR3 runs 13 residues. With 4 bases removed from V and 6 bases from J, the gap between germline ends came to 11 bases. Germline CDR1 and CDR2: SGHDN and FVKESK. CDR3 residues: CASSLLPGDTQYF. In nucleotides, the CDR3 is TGTGCCAGCAGCCTCCTTCCCGGGGATACGCAGTATTTT.

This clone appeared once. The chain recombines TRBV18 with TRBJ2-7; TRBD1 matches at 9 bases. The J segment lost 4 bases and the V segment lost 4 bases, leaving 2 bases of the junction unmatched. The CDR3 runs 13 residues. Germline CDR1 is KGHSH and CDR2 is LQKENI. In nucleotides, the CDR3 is TGTGCCAGCTCACACGGACAGGGGTACGAGCAGTACTTC. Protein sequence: CASSHGQGYEQYF.

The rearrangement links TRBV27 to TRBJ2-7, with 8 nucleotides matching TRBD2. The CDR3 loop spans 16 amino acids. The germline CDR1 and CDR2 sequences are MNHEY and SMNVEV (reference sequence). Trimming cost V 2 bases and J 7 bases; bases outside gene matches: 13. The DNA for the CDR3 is TGTGCCAGCAGTTTACTCGCGGGAGGCCCCCCCTGGGAGCAGTACTTC. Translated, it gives CASSLLAGGPPWEQYF.

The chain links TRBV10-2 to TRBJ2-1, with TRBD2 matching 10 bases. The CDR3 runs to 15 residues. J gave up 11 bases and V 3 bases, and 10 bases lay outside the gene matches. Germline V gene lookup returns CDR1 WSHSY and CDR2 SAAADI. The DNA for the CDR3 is TGCGCCAGCAGTGACCTCCCCGGGACTAGCGCCAAGCAGTTCTTC. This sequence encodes CASSDLPGTSAKQFF.

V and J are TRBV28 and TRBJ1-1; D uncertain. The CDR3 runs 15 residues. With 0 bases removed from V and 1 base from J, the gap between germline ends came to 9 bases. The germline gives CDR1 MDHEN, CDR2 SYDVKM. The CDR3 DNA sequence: TGTGCCAGCAGTTTATGGGGAGGAGAGAACACTGAAGCTTTCTTT. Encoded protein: CASSLWGGENTEAFF.

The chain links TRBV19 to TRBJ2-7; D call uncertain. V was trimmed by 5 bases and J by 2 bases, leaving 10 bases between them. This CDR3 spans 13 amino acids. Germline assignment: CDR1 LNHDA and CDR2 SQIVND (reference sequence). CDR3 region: CASSLARAYEQYF. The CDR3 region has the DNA TGTGCCAGTAGTCTCGCTAGAGCCTACGAGCAGTACTTC.

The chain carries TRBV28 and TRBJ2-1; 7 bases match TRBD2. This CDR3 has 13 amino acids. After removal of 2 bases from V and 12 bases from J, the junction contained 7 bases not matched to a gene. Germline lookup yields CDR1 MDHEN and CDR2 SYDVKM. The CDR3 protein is CASSLGTTLGQFF. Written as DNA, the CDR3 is TGTGCCAGCAGTTTAGGGACTACCCTGGGGCAGTTCTTC.

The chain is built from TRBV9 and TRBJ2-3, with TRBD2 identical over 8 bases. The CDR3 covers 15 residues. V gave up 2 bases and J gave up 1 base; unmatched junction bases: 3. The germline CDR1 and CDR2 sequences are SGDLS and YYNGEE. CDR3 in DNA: TGTGCCAGCAGCGTTTTGACTAGCGGCACAGATACGCAGTATTTT. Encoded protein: CASSVLTSGTDTQYF.